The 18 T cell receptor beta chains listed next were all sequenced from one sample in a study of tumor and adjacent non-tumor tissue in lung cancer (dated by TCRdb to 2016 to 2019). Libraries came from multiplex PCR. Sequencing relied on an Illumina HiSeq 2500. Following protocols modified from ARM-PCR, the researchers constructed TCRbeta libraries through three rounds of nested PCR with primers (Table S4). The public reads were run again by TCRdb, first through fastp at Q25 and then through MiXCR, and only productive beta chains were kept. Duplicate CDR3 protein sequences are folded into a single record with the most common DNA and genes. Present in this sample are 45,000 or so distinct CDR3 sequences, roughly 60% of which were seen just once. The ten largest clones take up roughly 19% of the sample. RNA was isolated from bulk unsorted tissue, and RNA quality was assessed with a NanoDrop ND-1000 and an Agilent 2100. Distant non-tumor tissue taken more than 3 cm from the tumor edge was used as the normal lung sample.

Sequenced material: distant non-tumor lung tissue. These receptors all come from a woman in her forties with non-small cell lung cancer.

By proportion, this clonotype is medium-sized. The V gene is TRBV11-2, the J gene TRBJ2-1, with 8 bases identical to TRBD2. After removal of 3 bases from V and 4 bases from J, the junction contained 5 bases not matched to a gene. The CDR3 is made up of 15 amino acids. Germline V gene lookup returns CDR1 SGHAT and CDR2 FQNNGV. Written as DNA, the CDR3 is TGTGCCAGCAGCTTTTCGGCTAGCGGGTACAATGAGCAGTTCTTC. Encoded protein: CASSFSASGYNEQFF.

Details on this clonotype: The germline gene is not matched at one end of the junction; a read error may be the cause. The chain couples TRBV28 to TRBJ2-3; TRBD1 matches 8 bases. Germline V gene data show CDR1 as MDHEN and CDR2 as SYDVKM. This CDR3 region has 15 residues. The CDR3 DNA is TGTGTCAGCAGCCTCGGACAGGGCGAAACAGATACGCTGTATTTT. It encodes CVSSLGQGETDTLYF.

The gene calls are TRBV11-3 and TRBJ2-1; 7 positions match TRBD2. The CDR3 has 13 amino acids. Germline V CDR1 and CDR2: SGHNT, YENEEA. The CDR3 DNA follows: TGTGCATGCAGCGTACTAGCGACTAACGAGCAGTTCTTC. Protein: CACSVLATNEQFF.

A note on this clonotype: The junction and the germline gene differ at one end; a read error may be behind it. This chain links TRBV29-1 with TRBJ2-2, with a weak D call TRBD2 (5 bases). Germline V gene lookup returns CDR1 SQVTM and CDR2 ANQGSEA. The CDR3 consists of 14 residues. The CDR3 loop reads CSAEVGLNTGELSF. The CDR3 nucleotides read TGCAGCGCTGAAGTTGGTTTAAACACCGGGGAGCTGTCTTTT.

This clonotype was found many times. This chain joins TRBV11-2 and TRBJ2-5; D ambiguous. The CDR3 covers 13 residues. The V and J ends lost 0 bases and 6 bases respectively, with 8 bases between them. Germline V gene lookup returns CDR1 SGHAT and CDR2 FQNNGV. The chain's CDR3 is CASSLEPLKTQYF. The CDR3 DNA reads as TGTGCCAGCAGCTTAGAACCCCTAAAGACCCAGTACTTC.

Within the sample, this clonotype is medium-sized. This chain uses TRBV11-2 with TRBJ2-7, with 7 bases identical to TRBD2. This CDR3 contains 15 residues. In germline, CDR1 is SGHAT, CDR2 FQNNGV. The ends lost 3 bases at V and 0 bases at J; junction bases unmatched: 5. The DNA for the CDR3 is TGTGCCAGCAGCTTGGGGGGGATCAGCTCCTACGAGCAGTACTTC. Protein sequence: CASSLGGISSYEQYF.

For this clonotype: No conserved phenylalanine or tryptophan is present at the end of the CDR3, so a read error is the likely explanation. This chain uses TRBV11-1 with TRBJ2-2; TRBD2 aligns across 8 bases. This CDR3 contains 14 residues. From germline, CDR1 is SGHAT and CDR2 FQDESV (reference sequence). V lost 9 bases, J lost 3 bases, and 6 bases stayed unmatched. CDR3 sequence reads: CASSGDGYTGELFL. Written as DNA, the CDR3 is TGTGCCAGTAGCGGGGACGGGTACACCGGGGAGCTGTTTCTT.

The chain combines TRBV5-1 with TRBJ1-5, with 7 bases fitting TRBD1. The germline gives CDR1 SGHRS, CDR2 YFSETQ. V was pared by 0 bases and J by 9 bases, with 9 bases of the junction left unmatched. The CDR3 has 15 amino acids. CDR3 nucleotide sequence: TGCGCCAGCAGCTTGGGACAGGGAGGCTCGCGGCCCCAGCATTTT. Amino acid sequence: CASSLGQGGSRPQHF.

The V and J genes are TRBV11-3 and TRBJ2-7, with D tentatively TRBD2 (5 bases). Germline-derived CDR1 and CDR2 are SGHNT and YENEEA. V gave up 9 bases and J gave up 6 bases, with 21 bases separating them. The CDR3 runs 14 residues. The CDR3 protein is CASSPETWSGEQYF. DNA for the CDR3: TGTGCCAGTAGTCCGGAGACATGGAGCGGCGAGCAGTACTTC.

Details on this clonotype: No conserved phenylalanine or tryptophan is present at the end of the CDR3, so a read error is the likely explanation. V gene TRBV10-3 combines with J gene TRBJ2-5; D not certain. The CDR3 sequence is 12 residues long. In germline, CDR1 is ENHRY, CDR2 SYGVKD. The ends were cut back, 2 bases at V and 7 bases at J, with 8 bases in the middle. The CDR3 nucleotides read TGTGCCATCAGTGAGAGAGAGGTGACCCAGTACCTC. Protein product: CAISEREVTQYL.

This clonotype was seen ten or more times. This chain's CDR3 is CASVLGQGNTGELFF. CDR3 coding DNA: TGCGCCAGCGTTTTGGGACAGGGGAACACCGGGGAGCTGTTTTTT. V gene TRBV5-1 combines with J gene TRBJ2-2; 9 bases are shared with TRBD1. The germline V gene encodes CDR1 SGHRS and CDR2 YFSETQ. This CDR3 is 15 amino acids long. V shed 7 bases and J 1 base; nucleotides not matched to a gene: 5.

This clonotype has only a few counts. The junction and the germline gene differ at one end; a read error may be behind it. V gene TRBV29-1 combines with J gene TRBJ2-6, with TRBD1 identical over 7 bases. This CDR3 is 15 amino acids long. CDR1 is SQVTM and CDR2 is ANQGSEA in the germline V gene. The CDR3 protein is CGVDSGGSGANVLTF. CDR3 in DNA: TGCGGCGTTGACTCAGGGGGCTCTGGGGCCAACGTCCTGACTTTC.

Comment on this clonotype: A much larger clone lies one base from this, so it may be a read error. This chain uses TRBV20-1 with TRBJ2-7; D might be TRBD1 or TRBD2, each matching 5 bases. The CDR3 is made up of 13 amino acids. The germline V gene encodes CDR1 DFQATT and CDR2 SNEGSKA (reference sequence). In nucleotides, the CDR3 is TGCAGTGCTGGCGACGGACGGGGCTACGAGAAGTACTTC. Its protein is CSAGDGRGYEKYF.

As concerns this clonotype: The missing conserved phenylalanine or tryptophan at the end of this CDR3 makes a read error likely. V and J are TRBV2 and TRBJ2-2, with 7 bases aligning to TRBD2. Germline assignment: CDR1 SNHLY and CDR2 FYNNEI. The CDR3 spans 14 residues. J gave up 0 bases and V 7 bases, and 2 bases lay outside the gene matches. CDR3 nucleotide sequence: TGTGCCAGCACGCGGGAGCCGAACACCGGGGAGCTGTTTTAC. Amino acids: CASTREPNTGELFY.

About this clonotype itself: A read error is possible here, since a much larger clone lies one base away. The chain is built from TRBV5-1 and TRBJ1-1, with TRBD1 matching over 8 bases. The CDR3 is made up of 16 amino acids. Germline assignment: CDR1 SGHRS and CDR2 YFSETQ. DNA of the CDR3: TGCTCCAGCAGCCTGAGGTCAGGGGGCATAAACACTGAAGCTTTCTTT. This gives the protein CSSSLRSGGINTEAFF. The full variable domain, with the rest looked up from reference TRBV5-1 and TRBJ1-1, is KAGVTQTPRYLIKTRGQQVTLSCSPISGHRSVSWYQQTPGQGLQFLFEYFSETQRNKGNFPGRFSGRQFSNSRSEMNVSTLELGDSALYLCSSSLRSGGINTEAFFGQGTRLTVV.

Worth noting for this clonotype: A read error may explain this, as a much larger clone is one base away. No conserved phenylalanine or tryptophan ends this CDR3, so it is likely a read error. CDR3 residues: CASSPRGISPLHL. As DNA, the CDR3 is TGTGCCAGCAGCCCGAGGGGAATATCACCCCTCCACTTA. The J gene is TRBJ1-6, the V gene TRBV28; D might be TRBD1 (5 bases). CDR3 size: 13 residues. Trimming took off 6 bases at V and 10 bases at J, with 13 bases between the two ends. Germline CDR1 and CDR2: MDHEN and SYDVKM.

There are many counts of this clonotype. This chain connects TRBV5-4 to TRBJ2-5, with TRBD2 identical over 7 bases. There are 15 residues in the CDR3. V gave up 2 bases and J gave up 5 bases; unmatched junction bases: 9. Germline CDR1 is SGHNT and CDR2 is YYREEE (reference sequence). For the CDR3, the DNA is TGTGCCAGCAGCTTATGGGGGGGGGGATCGGAGACCCAGTACTTC. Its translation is CASSLWGGGSETQYF.

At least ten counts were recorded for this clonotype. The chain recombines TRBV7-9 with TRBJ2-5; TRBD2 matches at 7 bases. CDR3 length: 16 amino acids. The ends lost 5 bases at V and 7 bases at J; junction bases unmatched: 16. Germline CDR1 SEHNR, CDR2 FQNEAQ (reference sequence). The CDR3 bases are TGTGCCAGCAGCCCAATACCGGGACTAAAAATTGGGACCCAGTACTTC. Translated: CASSPIPGLKIGTQYF.